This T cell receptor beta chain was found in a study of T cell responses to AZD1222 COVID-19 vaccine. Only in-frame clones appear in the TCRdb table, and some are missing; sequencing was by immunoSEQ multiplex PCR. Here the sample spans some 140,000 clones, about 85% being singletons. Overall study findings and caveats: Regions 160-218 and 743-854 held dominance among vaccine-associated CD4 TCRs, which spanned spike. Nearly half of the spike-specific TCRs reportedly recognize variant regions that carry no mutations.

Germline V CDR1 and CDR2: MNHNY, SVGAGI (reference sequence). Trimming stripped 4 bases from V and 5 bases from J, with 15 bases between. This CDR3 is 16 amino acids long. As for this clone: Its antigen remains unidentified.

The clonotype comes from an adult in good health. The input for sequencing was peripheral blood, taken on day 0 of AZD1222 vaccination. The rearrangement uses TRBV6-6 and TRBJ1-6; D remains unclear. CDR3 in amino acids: CASSSHSPANNSPLHF. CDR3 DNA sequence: TGTGCCAGCAGTTCCCACTCTCCAGCCAATAATTCACCCCTCCACTTT.